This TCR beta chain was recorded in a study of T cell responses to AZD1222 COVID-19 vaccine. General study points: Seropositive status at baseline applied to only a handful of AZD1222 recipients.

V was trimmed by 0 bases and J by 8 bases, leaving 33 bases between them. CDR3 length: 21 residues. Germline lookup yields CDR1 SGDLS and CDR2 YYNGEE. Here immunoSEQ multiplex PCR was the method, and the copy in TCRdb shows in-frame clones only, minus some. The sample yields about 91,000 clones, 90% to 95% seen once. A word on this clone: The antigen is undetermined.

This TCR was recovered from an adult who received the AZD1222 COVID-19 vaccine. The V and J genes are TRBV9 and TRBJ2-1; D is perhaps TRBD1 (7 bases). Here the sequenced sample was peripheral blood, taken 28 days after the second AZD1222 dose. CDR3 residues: CASSVATGVETGPLGNYEQFF. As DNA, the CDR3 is TGTGCCAGCAGCGTAGCTACGGGAGTTGAGACAGGGCCACTGGGGAACTATGAGCAGTTCTTC.